Following are 10 T cell receptor beta chains from one sample sequenced in a study of blood T cell repertoires in COVID-19. Produced via immunoSEQ multiplex PCR; TCRdb's table is partial and in-frame only. The sample has about 290,000 clones, roughly 91% seen once. The material sequenced was peripheral blood. These receptors were taken from a man in his forties or fifties with acute or convalescent COVID-19.

The chain links TRBV30 to TRBJ2-2, with 9 bases matching TRBD1. The CDR3 sequence is 16 residues long. Looked up from germline, CDR1 is GTSNPN and CDR2 is SVGIG (reference sequence). V lost 0 bases, J lost 5 bases, and 7 bases stayed unmatched. CDR3 coding DNA: TGTGCCTGGAGTGTCGGAAGACAGGGGGGAACCGGGGAGCTGTTTTTT. Amino acid sequence: CAWSVGRQGGTGELFF.

This chain links TRBV11-2 with TRBJ2-1; D may be TRBD2 (6 bases). Between the trimmed V and J ends, which lost 1 base and 7 bases, there was a span of 14 bases. The germline V gene has CDR1 SGHAT and CDR2 FQNNGV. The CDR3 is 15 amino acids. Written as DNA, the CDR3 is TGTGCCAGCAGCTTAGGAGGTAGGGAGGCAAATGAGCAGTTCTTC. This translates into CASSLGGREANEQFF.

The chain employs TRBV5-1 and TRBJ2-2; TRBD1 might be the D (6 bases). The CDR3 runs 15 residues. Germline CDR1 is SGHRS and CDR2 is YFSETQ. Trimming took off 3 bases at V and 3 bases at J, with 12 bases between the two ends. The CDR3 nucleotides read TGCGCCAGCAGCTACGGACAGTCGTACACCGGGGAGCTGTTTTTT. It specifies CASSYGQSYTGELFF.

This clone was observed once. The V and J genes are TRBV6-6 and TRBJ2-4; 13 nucleotides match TRBD2. CDR1 is MNHNY, CDR2 SVGAGI, per germline (reference sequence). This CDR3 spans 19 amino acids. With 5 bases clipped from V and 3 bases from J, the junction kept 13 bases outside the gene matches. CDR3 sequence: CASSRSGLAGSLGKNIQYF. The CDR3 coding sequence is TGTGCCAGCAGTCGATCGGGACTAGCGGGGTCTTTGGGCAAAAACATTCAGTACTTC.

This clone was observed a few times. The chain carries TRBV5-6 and TRBJ1-3, with 9 bases matching TRBD1. J lost 5 bases, V lost 3 bases, and 6 bases had no gene match. The CDR3 length is 15 residues. From germline, CDR1 is SGHDT and CDR2 YYEEEE. The CDR3 region has the DNA TGTGCCAGCAGCTGGACTGGACAGGGGAGAAACACCATATATTTT. It translates to CASSWTGQGRNTIYF.

The J gene is TRBJ2-2, the V gene TRBV12-5; a possible D gene is TRBD2 (6 bases). The germline V gene has CDR1 LGHNT and CDR2 FRNRAP. The germline V and J ends were trimmed by 7 bases and 3 bases, with 15 bases remaining between them. This CDR3 spans 15 amino acids. CDR3 in amino acids: CASATAEGYTGELFF. CDR3 DNA: TGTGCTAGTGCAACCGCGGAGGGTTACACCGGGGAGCTGTTTTTT.

The J gene is TRBJ1-2, the V gene TRBV5-1, with 7 nucleotides matching TRBD1. The CDR3 consists of 13 residues. CDR1 is SGHRS and CDR2 is YFSETQ in the germline V gene. The ends lost 4 bases at V and 5 bases at J; junction bases unmatched: 5. CDR3 region: CASSQDRVYGYTF. Written as DNA, the CDR3 is TGCGCCAGCAGCCAAGACAGGGTGTATGGCTACACCTTC.

The chain joins TRBV5-6 to TRBJ1-1, with 8 bases that match TRBD1. This CDR3 contains 13 residues. Trimming removed 5 bases from V and 8 bases from J; junction bases left unmatched: 8. From germline, CDR1 is SGHDT and CDR2 YYEEEE. CDR3 nucleotides: TGTGCCAGCAGAGTGACAGGGGATAGAGAAGCTTTCTTT. Translating gives CASRVTGDREAFF.

This sequence joins TRBV11-3 and TRBJ2-3; perhaps TRBD1 as D (5 bases). The CDR3 covers 13 residues. V was clipped by 2 bases and J by 3 bases, with 6 bases between them. Per germline, CDR1 SGHNT and CDR2 YENEEA. CDR3 DNA: TGTGCCAGCAGCTTACAGGGAACAGATACGCAGTATTTT. This encodes CASSLQGTDTQYF.

The chain is built from TRBV11-2 and TRBJ1-4; D gene uncertain. The V end was cut by 3 bases, the J end by 7 bases, with 9 bases between. Germline CDR1 is SGHAT and CDR2 is FQNNGV. The CDR3 has 13 residues. CDR3 sequence (DNA): TGTGCCAGCAGCTTGCGGTTGGTTGAAAAACTGTTTTTT. It translates to CASSLRLVEKLFF.